Listed below are T cell receptor beta chains from one sample, sequenced in a study of T cell responses to AZD1222 COVID-19 vaccine. Sequencing was performed with immunoSEQ multiplex PCR; in TCRdb, only in-frame clones are kept and a portion is missing. This sample carries 130,000 to 150,000 clones, about 90% of them seen once, and the ten largest clones take 2.8%. The sample consisted of peripheral blood, taken on day 0 of MenACWY control vaccination. The source of these receptors is an adult in good health. Each CDR3 is given with its conserved first and last residue. A D gene is named only where the DNA matches it firmly. The size of a clone is reported for some rows only, either as once, few or many, or as a class for expanded clones.

size	V	J	D	CDR3	DNA
NA	TRBV6-5	TRBJ1-5	NA	CASERQGDQPQHF	TGTGCCAGCGAGAGGCAGGGAGATCAGCCCCAGCATTTT
NA	TRBV3-1/TRBV3-2	TRBJ2-2	NA	CASSQVGSFRNTGELFF	TGTGCCAGCAGCCAAGTGGGTTCGTTTAGGAACACCGGGGAGCTGTTTTTT
NA	TRBV19	TRBJ2-5	TRBD2	CASSLAPVGGYQETQYF	TGTGCCAGTAGCCTGGCCCCGGTGGGGGGGTACCAAGAGACCCAGTACTTC
NA	TRBV5-1	TRBJ2-5	NA	CASSLGAAGETQYF	TGCGCCAGCAGCTTGGGGGCCGCCGGGGAGACCCAGTACTTC
NA	TRBV14	TRBJ2-5	NA	CASSQRSWYQETQYF	TGTGCCAGCAGCCAACGAAGTTGGTACCAAGAGACCCAGTACTTC
once	TRBV28	TRBJ1-1	TRBD1	CASSRPTGEVNTEAFF	TGTGCCAGCAGTCGACCGACAGGGGAGGTGAACACTGAAGCTTTCTTT
NA	TRBV24-1	TRBJ2-1	NA	CATSDPTKGNEQFF	TGTGCCACCAGTGACCCGACTAAAGGTAATGAGCAGTTCTTC
NA	TRBV27	TRBJ1-2	NA	CASSLSRGGDYGYTF	TGTGCCAGCAGTTTATCTAGGGGGGGGGACTATGGCTACACCTTC
NA	TRBV15	TRBJ1-2	NA	CATSSKGSRYGYTF	TGTGCCACCAGCTCTAAGGGATCGCGTTATGGCTACACCTTC
NA	TRBV7-6	TRBJ2-1	NA	CASSLVEESEQFF	TGTGCCAGCAGCTTAGTAGAAGAGAGTGAGCAGTTCTTC
NA	TRBV27	TRBJ1-6	NA	CASSLLRESSYNSPLHF	TGTGCCAGCAGTTTATTACGGGAAAGCTCCTATAATTCACCCCTCCACTTT
NA	TRBV5-1	TRBJ1-5	TRBD1	CASSVGQGGNQPQHF	TGCGCCAGCAGCGTGGGACAGGGGGGCAATCAGCCCCAGCATTTT
NA	TRBV7-9	TRBJ2-1	TRBD2	CASSPKHRTSGVYNEQFF	TGTGCCAGCAGCCCCAAGCATCGGACTAGCGGGGTTTACAATGAGCAGTTCTTC
once	TRBV6-5	TRBJ2-6	NA	CASSLQDSGANVLTF	TGTGCCAGCAGTTTACAGGACTCTGGGGCCAACGTCCTGACTTTC
NA	TRBV11-3	TRBJ1-2	NA	CASSRRRGVGYGYTF	TGTGCCAGCAGCCGCCGGAGGGGTGTAGGCTATGGCTACACCTTC
NA	TRBV6-4	TRBJ2-3	TRBD2	CASSLAGASDTQYF	TGTGCCAGCAGTTTAGCGGGGGCCTCAGATACGCAGTATTTT
once	TRBV4-2	TRBJ1-2	NA	CASSQEGKGGGGYTF	TGTGCCAGCAGCCAAGAGGGGAAAGGTGGGGGAGGCTACACCTTC
NA	TRBV3-1/TRBV3-2	TRBJ2-1	TRBD1	CASSQDGRTGDNEQFF	TGTGCCAGCAGCCAAGATGGCAGGACAGGGGACAATGAGCAGTTCTTC
NA	TRBV2	TRBJ1-6	TRBD1	CASRGTGNSPLHF	TGTGCCAGCAGGGGGACAGGGAATTCACCCCTCCACTTT
NA	TRBV9	TRBJ2-3	NA	CASSARPQRGTDTQYF	TGTGCCAGCAGCGCCCGCCCCCAGCGGGGCACAGATACGCAGTATTTT
NA	TRBV28	TRBJ2-7	NA	CASRGDSKNYYEQYF	TGTGCCAGCAGGGGGGACTCAAAAAACTACTACGAGCAGTACTTC
NA	TRBV5-1	TRBJ1-4	TRBD1	CASSLGTGVNEKLFF	TGCGCCAGCAGCTTGGGGACAGGGGTTAATGAAAAACTGTTTTTT
NA	TRBV7-9	TRBJ2-7	NA	CASSLRQEKYEQYF	TGTGCCAGCAGCTTAAGACAGGAGAAATACGAGCAGTACTTC
NA	TRBV7-6	TRBJ1-2	NA	CASEVDYGYTF	TGTGCCAGTGAGGTGGACTATGGCTACACCTTC
NA	TRBV5-4	TRBJ1-3	NA	CASSWGASGNTIYF	TGTGCCAGCAGCTGGGGGGCCTCTGGAAACACCATATATTTT
NA	TRBV7-2	TRBJ1-6	NA	CASRTPGPRISPLHF	TGTGCCAGCAGGACACCGGGACCTCGCATTTCACCCCTCCACTTT
once	TRBV28	TRBJ1-5	TRBD1	CASIETGRGPNQPQHF	TGTGCCAGCATCGAGACGGGTAGGGGGCCCAATCAGCCCCAGCATTTT
NA	TRBV5-6	TRBJ1-1	TRBD1	CASSLQGARDTEAFF	TGTGCCAGCAGCCTTCAGGGGGCAAGAGACACTGAAGCTTTCTTT
NA	TRBV27	TRBJ1-1	TRBD1	CASSDRGNTEAFF	TGTGCCAGCAGTGACAGGGGAAACACTGAAGCTTTCTTT
NA	TRBV27	TRBJ2-3	NA	CASSLTAGLTSDTQYF	TGTGCCAGCAGTTTAACGGCGGGATTAACATCAGATACGCAGTATTTT
NA	TRBV4-1	TRBJ1-4	TRBD1	CASSQPVRGQGGEKLFF	TGCGCCAGCAGCCAACCCGTTAGGGGACAGGGGGGTGAAAAACTGTTTTTT
NA	TRBV5-1	TRBJ2-2	NA	CASSLGFTGELFF	TGCGCCAGCAGCTTGGGGTTCACCGGGGAGCTGTTTTTT
NA	TRBV2	TRBJ1-1	NA	CASSPTGLAQEAFF	TGTGCCAGCAGTCCGACGGGACTGGCACAGGAAGCTTTCTTT
NA	TRBV11-3	TRBJ2-7	NA	CASSLDPSYEQYF	TGTGCCAGCAGCTTAGATCCCTCCTACGAGCAGTACTTC
NA	TRBV18	TRBJ1-1	TRBD1	CASSPETGVNTEAFF	TGTGCCAGCTCACCGGAGACAGGGGTGAACACTGAAGCTTTCTTT
NA	TRBV6-5	TRBJ2-7	NA	CASRSDSTYEQYF	TGTGCCAGCAGATCGGACAGTACCTACGAGCAGTACTTC
NA	TRBV5-1	TRBJ1-2	NA	CASSLGGNYGYTF	TGCGCCAGCAGCCTCGGTGGTAACTATGGCTACACCTTC
NA	TRBV7-9	TRBJ2-1	NA	CASSSSEKRSAYNEQFF	TGTGCCAGCAGCTCCTCCGAGAAGCGGTCTGCCTACAATGAGCAGTTCTTC
NA	TRBV11-2	TRBJ2-7	TRBD1	CASSFRTGTYEQYF	TGTGCCAGCAGCTTCCGGACAGGGACCTACGAGCAGTACTTC
NA	TRBV30	TRBJ2-7	NA	CAWSVGHSYEQYF	TGTGCCTGGAGTGTCGGACACTCGTACGAGCAGTACTTC
NA	TRBV6-5	TRBJ1-2	NA	CASSDPGYGYTF	TGTGCCAGCAGCGATCCGGGCTATGGCTACACCTTC
NA	TRBV9	TRBJ2-1	TRBD2	CASSVGGGVSYNEQFF	TGTGCCAGCAGCGTCGGTGGGGGGGTTTCCTACAATGAGCAGTTCTTC
NA	TRBV11-2	TRBJ1-3	NA	CASTPPRVGNTIYF	TGTGCCAGCACCCCCCCCAGGGTAGGAAACACCATATATTTT
NA	TRBV2	TRBJ1-5	NA	CASTLYSNQPQHF	TGTGCCAGCACTCTCTATAGCAATCAGCCCCAGCATTTT
NA	TRBV15	TRBJ1-4	NA	CATSRGPASLEKLFF	TGTGCCACCAGCAGAGGCCCGGCCAGTCTTGAAAAACTGTTTTTT
NA	TRBV5-5	TRBJ2-4	TRBD1	CASSWQTGDKNIQYF	TGTGCCAGCAGCTGGCAGACAGGGGATAAAAACATTCAGTACTTC
NA	TRBV21-1	TRBJ1-5	NA	CASSKEGRRGLSNQPQHF	TGTGCCAGCAGCAAAGAGGGGAGGCGAGGGTTGAGCAATCAGCCCCAGCATTTT